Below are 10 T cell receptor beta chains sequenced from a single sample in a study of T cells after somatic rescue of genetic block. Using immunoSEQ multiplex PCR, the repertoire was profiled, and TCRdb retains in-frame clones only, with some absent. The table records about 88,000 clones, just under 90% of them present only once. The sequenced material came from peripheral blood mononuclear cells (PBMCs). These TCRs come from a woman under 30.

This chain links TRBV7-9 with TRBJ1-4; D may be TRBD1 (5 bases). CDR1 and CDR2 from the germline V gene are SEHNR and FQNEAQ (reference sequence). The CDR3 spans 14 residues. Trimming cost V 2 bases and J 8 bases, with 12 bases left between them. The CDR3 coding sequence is TGTGCCAGCAGCTTAAATCAGGGAGAGGAAAAACTGTTTTTT. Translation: CASSLNQGEEKLFF.

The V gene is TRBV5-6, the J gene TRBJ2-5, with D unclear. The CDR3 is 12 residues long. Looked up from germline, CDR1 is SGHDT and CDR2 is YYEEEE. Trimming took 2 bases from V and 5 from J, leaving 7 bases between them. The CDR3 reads CASSFSIETQYF. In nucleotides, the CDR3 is TGTGCCAGCAGCTTCTCAATTGAGACCCAGTACTTC.

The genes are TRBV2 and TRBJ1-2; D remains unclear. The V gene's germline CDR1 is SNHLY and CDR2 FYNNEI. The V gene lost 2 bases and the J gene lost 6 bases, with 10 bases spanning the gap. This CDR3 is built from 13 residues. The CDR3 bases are TGTGCCAGCAGTGAATACCGGAGGGATGGCTACACCTTC. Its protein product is CASSEYRRDGYTF.

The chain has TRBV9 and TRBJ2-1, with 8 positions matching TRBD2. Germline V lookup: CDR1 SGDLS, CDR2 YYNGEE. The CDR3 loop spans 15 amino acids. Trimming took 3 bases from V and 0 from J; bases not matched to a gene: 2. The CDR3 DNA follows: TGTGCCAGCAGCGGACTAGCGAGCTCCTACAATGAGCAGTTCTTC. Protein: CASSGLASSYNEQFF.

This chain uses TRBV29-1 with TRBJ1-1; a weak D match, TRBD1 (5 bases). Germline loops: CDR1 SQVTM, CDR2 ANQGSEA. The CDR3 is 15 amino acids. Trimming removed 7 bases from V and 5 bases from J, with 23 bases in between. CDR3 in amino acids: CSAERDLGTGTEAFF. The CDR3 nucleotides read TGCAGCGCGGAGAGGGACCTAGGGACGGGGACTGAAGCTTTCTTT.

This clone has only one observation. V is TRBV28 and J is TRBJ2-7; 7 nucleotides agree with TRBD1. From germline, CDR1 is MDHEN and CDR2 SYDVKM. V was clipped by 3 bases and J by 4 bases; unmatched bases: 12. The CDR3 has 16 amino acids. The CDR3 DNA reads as TGTGCCAGCAGTTTCGAAACTCACAGGGGTCGATACGAGCAGTACTTC. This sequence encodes CASSFETHRGRYEQYF. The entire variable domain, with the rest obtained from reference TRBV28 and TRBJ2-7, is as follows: DVKVTQSSRYLVKRTGEKVFLECVQDMDHENMFWYRQDPGLGLRLIYFSYDVKMKEKGDIPEGYSVSREKKERFSLILESASTNQTSMYLCASSFETHRGRYEQYFGPGTRLTVT.

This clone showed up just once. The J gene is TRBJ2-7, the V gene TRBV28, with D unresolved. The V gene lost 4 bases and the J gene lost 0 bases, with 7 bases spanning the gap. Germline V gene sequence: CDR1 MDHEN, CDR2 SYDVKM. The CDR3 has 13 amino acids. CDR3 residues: CASSWARSYEQYF. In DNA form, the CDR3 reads TGTGCCAGCAGTTGGGCCCGCTCCTACGAGCAGTACTTC. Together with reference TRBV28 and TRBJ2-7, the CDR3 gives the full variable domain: DVKVTQSSRYLVKRTGEKVFLECVQDMDHENMFWYRQDPGLGLRLIYFSYDVKMKEKGDIPEGYSVSREKKERFSLILESASTNQTSMYLCASSWARSYEQYFGPGTRLTVT.

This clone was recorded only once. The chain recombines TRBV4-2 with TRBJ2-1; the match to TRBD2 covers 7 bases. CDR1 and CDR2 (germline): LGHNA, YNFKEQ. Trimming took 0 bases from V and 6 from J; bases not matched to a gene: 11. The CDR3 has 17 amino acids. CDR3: CASSQDHPSGHFNEQFF. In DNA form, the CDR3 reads TGTGCCAGCAGCCAAGATCACCCTAGCGGACACTTCAATGAGCAGTTCTTC.

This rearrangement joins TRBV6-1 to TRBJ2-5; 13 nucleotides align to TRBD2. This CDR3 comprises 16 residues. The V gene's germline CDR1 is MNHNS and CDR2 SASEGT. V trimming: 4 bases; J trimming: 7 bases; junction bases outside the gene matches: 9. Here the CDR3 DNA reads TGTGCCAGCAGTGCAACCGGGACTAGCGGGATAGGGACCCAGTACTTC. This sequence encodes CASSATGTSGIGTQYF.

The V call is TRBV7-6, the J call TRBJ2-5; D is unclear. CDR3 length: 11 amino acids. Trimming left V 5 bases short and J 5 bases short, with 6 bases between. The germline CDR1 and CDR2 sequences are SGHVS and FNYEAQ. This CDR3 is CASSLTETQYF. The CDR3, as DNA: TGTGCCAGCAGCCTCACCGAGACCCAGTACTTC.